This is a list of T cell receptor beta chains from one sample in a study of shared clonotypes between healthy human individuals. Assay used: immunoSEQ multiplex PCR; TCRdb lists only in-frame clones, some missing. The data hold nearly 500,000 clones, with about 82% observed a single time. The sequencing input was PBMCs. The receptors shown here come from a woman aged 40 to 50 in good health. Some clones in this sample may be carry-over from other donors' samples. Each CDR3 is given with its conserved first and last residue. Each record gives: CDR3 length, V gene, D gene, clone size, J gene, CDR3 DNA, CDR3 protein. D genes are given only for firm matches. Only some rows state a clone size, as once, few, many or a class for expanded clones.

>16|TRBV5-4|NA|NA|TRBJ1-6
TGTGCCAGCAGCTCGGAGGGGAGCTCCTATAATTCACCCCTCCACTTT
CASSSEGSSYNSPLHF
>14|TRBV27|NA|NA|TRBJ2-1
TGTGCCAGCTCGGCATGGAGCTCCTACAATGAGCAGTTCTTC
CASSAWSSYNEQFF
>16|TRBV5-4|TRBD2|NA|TRBJ2-3
TGTGCCAGCAGCGCCGGACTAGCGGGAGAGTTAGATACGCAGTATTTT
CASSAGLAGELDTQYF
>14|TRBV28|NA|once|TRBJ1-5
TGTGCCAGCAGTTTAGATCGGGAAGGTCAGCCCCAGCATTTT
CASSLDREGQPQHF
>15|TRBV9|TRBD1|NA|TRBJ2-3
TGTGCCAGCAGCGACCCGCAGGGGGGCACAGATACGCAGTATTTT
CASSDPQGGTDTQYF
>13|TRBV28|NA|few|TRBJ2-7
TGTGCCAGCAGTTCCCCCGTCCTTTTTGAGCAGTACTTC
CASSSPVLFEQYF
>15|TRBV13|NA|NA|TRBJ2-2
TGTGCCAGCAGCTTAGAAGGGAGCTGGACCGGGGAGCTGTTTTTT
CASSLEGSWTGELFF
>12|TRBV7-2|NA|NA|TRBJ1-2
TGTGCCAGCAGCCCGTCCGCTTATGGCTGCACCTTC
CASSPSAYGCTF
>11|TRBV25-1|NA|NA|TRBJ1-2
TGTGCCAGCAGGAGCTCGGAGAGCTACACCTTC
CASRSSESYTF
>13|TRBV28|NA|NA|TRBJ1-4
TGTGCCAGCAGTTCCAGCAATAATGAAAAACTGTTTTTT
CASSSSNNEKLFF
>12|TRBV7-3|NA|once|TRBJ2-1
TGTGCCAGCAGCTTAACGGCCTCCGAGCAGTTCTTC
CASSLTASEQFF
>15|TRBV6-1|NA|once|TRBJ2-1
TGTGCCAGCAGGATGGAGGCTACCACCTACAATGAGCAGTTCTTC
CASRMEATTYNEQFF
>18|TRBV7-2|NA|NA|TRBJ2-3
TGTGCCAGCACCGCGCTAGCGCCTTGGCTATCTAGCACAGATACGCAGTATTTT
CASTALAPWLSSTDTQYF
>15|TRBV15|NA|NA|TRBJ2-7
TGTGCCACCAGCAGAGACCCGGGGTCGGGCTACGAGCAGTACTTC
CATSRDPGSGYEQYF
>13|TRBV7-8|NA|NA|TRBJ2-7
TGTGCCAGCAGCTTAGTCAGTTCCTACGAGCAGTACTTC
CASSLVSSYEQYF
>15|TRBV5-1|TRBD2|NA|TRBJ2-7
TGCGCCAGCAGCTTAGGGACTAGACTCTCCTACGAGCAGTACTTC
CASSLGTRLSYEQYF
>16|TRBV7-9|TRBD1|NA|TRBJ1-1
TGTGCCAGCAGCACCTTCCAGGGGGGGGCAAACACTGAAGCTTTCTTT
CASSTFQGGANTEAFF
>14|TRBV5-4|TRBD1|NA|TRBJ1-1
TGTGCCAGCAGCTTAGGGACAGGGAACACTGAAGCTTTCTTT
CASSLGTGNTEAFF
>14|TRBV19|TRBD2|NA|TRBJ2-7
TGTGCCAGTAGTATGGGCGGGAGCTGGTCCGAGCAGTACTTC
CASSMGGSWSEQYF
>16|TRBV28|NA|NA|TRBJ1-5
TGTGCCAGCACCGGGACACTTGTGTATAGCAATCAGCCCCAGCATTTT
CASTGTLVYSNQPQHF
>13|TRBV10-1|NA|few|TRBJ2-7
TGCGCCAGCAGCCCAGGGCTTCCTACGATGCAGTACTTC
CASSPGLPTMQYF
>15|TRBV6-4|NA|NA|TRBJ2-1
TGTGCCAGCAGTGAGAGTCTAGCGAGCTACAATGAGCAGTTCTTC
CASSESLASYNEQFF
>16|TRBV2|NA|once|TRBJ1-1
TGTGCCAGCAGTGGGGGGCGGGGCAGCCAACCCACTGAAGCTTTCTTT
CASSGGRGSQPTEAFF
>14|TRBV6-5|NA|NA|TRBJ1-2
TGTGCCAGCAGTCCCGACTCCAGTTGGGCGGGCTACACCTTC
CASSPDSSWAGYTF
>14|TRBV27|NA|NA|TRBJ2-1
TGTGCCAGCAGTTTATTTCTGGGCAAGGATGAGCAGTTCTTC
CASSLFLGKDEQFF
>13|TRBV7-2|NA|NA|TRBJ2-5
TGTGCCAGCAGTCTGCGGGGCCGGGAGACCCAGTACTTC
CASSLRGRETQYF
>16|TRBV11-3|TRBD2|NA|TRBJ2-1
TGTGCCAGCAGCTTAGTCCTGGGCGGGAGGGTCAATGAGCAGTTCTTC
CASSLVLGGRVNEQFF
>19|TRBV7-8|TRBD1|NA|TRBJ1-5
TGTGCCAGCAGCTCAATACCCCGACAGGGTCGACGCAGCAATCAGCCCCAGCATTTT
CASSSIPRQGRRSNQPQHF
>13|TRBV11-2|TRBD1|NA|TRBJ1-5
TGTGCCAGCAGCCCAACAGGGGTACAGCCCCAGCATTTT
CASSPTGVQPQHF
>17|TRBV7-2|NA|NA|TRBJ2-1
TGTGCCAGCAGCTTTAGGGCGGGACCACTCGAGTACAATGAGCAGTTCTTC
CASSFRAGPLEYNEQFF
>16|TRBV21-1|NA|NA|TRBJ2-7
TGTGCCAGCAGCCTAAGCAGGGTAGGGGCCGGCTACGAGCAGTACTTC
CASSLSRVGAGYEQYF
>14|TRBV30|TRBD1|NA|TRBJ2-1
TGTGCCTGGAGCCAACTTACAGGGGGCGGTGAGCAGTTCTTC
CAWSQLTGGGEQFF
>16|TRBV30|TRBD1|NA|TRBJ2-3
TGTGCCTGGAGTTCACATGGGACAGGGGTGGCAGATACGCAGTATTTT
CAWSSHGTGVADTQYF
>16|TRBV9|TRBD2|NA|TRBJ2-1
TGTGCCAGCAGCGTAGGTAGCGGGAGGACCTACAATGAGCAGTTCTTC
CASSVGSGRTYNEQFF
>14|TRBV30|NA|NA|TRBJ1-1
TGTGCCTGGGGGCCCTCGGGACTGAACACTGAAGCTTTCTTT
CAWGPSGLNTEAFF
>15|TRBV4-3|NA|NA|TRBJ2-7
TGCGCCAGCAGCCAAGACCACAGCCACTCCTACGAGCAGTACTTC
CASSQDHSHSYEQYF
>14|TRBV4-2|NA|NA|TRBJ2-5
TGTGCCAGCAGCCAAGGGGCGGAGCAAGAGACCCAGTACTTC
CASSQGAEQETQYF
>12|TRBV7-9|NA|NA|TRBJ2-7
TGTGCCAGCAACATTCCCAATACGGAGCAGTACTTC
CASNIPNTEQYF
>13|TRBV11-1|NA|few|TRBJ2-5
TGTGCCAGCAGCTGGGGAGCCCAAGAGACCCAGTACTTC
CASSWGAQETQYF
>14|TRBV5-5|TRBD2|NA|TRBJ2-1
TGTGCCAGCAGCTTAGCGGGAGTTGGGAATGAGCAGTTCTTC
CASSLAGVGNEQFF
>12|TRBV30|NA|NA|TRBJ1-6
TGTGCCTGGAGTCCCGGGAGCGGTGCCCTCCACTTT
CAWSPGSGALHF
>13|TRBV11-1|NA|few|TRBJ2-7
TGTGCCAGCAGCTTAGTCGCGGACTCCCAGCAGTACTTC
CASSLVADSQQYF
>12|TRBV30|NA|NA|TRBJ2-3
TGTGCCTGGAGTCCCACCCCGAATACGCAGTATTTT
CAWSPTPNTQYF